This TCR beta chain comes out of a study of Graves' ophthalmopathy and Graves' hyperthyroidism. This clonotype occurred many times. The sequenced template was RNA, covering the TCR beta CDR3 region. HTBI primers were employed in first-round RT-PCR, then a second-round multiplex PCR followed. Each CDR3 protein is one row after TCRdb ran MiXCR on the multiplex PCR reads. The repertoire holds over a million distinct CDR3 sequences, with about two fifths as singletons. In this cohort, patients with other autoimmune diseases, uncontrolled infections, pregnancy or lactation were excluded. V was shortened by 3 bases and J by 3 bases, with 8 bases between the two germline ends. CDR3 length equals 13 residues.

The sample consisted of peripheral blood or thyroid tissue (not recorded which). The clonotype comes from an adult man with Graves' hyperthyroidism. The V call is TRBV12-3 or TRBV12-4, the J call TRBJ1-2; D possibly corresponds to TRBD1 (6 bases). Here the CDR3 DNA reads TGTGCCAGCAGTTTGGGGGCTGACTATGGCTACACCTTC. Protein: CASSLGADYGYTF.